These 9 T cell receptor beta chains share one sample of origin, sequenced in a study of T cell responses to AZD1222 COVID-19 vaccine. Measured with immunoSEQ multiplex PCR; TCRdb has only the in-frame clones, and not every one. The sample has roughly 190,000 clones; 91% are singletons. The source was peripheral blood, collected 28 days after the second AZD1222 dose. The receptors stem from an adult who received the AZD1222 COVID-19 vaccine.

This clone was counted a few times. The V gene is TRBV24-1, the J gene TRBJ1-2, with D unresolved. Trimming took 6 bases from V and 3 from J, leaving 10 bases between them. This CDR3 spans 13 amino acids. Germline V gene data show CDR1 as KGHDR and CDR2 as SFDVKD. The CDR3 nucleotides read TGTGCCACCAGTTCCAGGCCCGACTATGGCTACACCTTC. Its translation: CATSSRPDYGYTF.

J is TRBJ2-1 and V is TRBV7-3; perhaps TRBD2 as D (6 bases). With 2 bases removed from V and 5 bases from J, the gap between germline ends came to 16 bases. This CDR3 is 16 amino acids long. The germline CDR1 and CDR2 sequences are SGHTA and FQGTGA. The CDR3 DNA reads as TGTGCCAGCAGCTTACCCCGTAGGGCGGGAAACAATGAGCAGTTCTTC. Protein product: CASSLPRRAGNNEQFF.

A note on this clone: The junction departs from germline at one end; a sequencing error may be responsible. The chain uses TRBV7-8 and TRBJ2-7, with D unclear. Germline V CDR1 and CDR2: SGHVS, FQNEAQ. The CDR3 is 8 amino acids. The CDR3 is CASTPRDF. The CDR3 nucleotides read TGTGCCAGCACCCCCCGAGACTTC. The complete variable domain, with remaining parts taken from reference TRBV7-8 and TRBJ2-7, reads GAGVSQSPRYKVAKRGQDVALRCDPISGHVSLFWYQQALGQGPEFLTYFQNEAQLDKSGLPSDRFFAERPEGSVSTLKIQRTQQEDSAVYLCASTPRDFGPGTRLTVT.

The genes are TRBV2 and TRBJ2-7; D may correspond to TRBD1 or TRBD2 (5 bases each). This CDR3 spans 13 amino acids. Deletions cut 6 bases from V and 2 bases from J, with 11 bases between. The germline gives CDR1 SNHLY, CDR2 FYNNEI. This CDR3 reads CASRGDGTYEQYF. CDR3 sequence (DNA): TGTGCCAGCAGGGGGGACGGAACCTACGAGCAGTACTTC.

This clone has just one count. CDR3 loop: CASINQGNNEQFF. In DNA, the CDR3 is TGTGCCAGCATAAATCAAGGAAACAATGAGCAGTTCTTC. The chain links TRBV28 to TRBJ2-1, with D uncertain. The CDR3 length is 13 residues. V shed 7 bases and J shed 5 bases, with 12 bases lying between them. Germline V lookup: CDR1 MDHEN, CDR2 SYDVKM.

The CDR3 DNA reads as TGCGCCAGCAGCCAAGGACTAGCGGACCTCACCGGGGAGCTGTTTTTT. Translation: CASSQGLADLTGELFF. The V and J genes are TRBV4-3 and TRBJ2-2, with 9 bases fitting TRBD2. From germline, CDR1 is LGHNA and CDR2 YSLEER. The CDR3 runs to 16 residues. V lost 1 base, J lost 4 bases, and 4 bases stayed unmatched.

J is TRBJ1-2 and V is TRBV18; 7 bases are shared with TRBD1. Trimming took 4 bases from V and 8 from J; bases not matched to a gene: 7. This CDR3 spans 13 amino acids. Germline V gives CDR1 KGHSH, CDR2 LQKENI. In nucleotides, the CDR3 is TGTGCCAGCTCACAGGGGGCAAATGAGGGCTACACCTTC. This encodes CASSQGANEGYTF.

The chain carries TRBV13 and TRBJ2-7; a weak D match, TRBD1 (5 bases). The CDR3 contains 16 residues. CDR1 is PRHDT, CDR2 FYEKMQ, per germline (reference sequence). Between the trimmed V and J ends, which lost 0 bases and 5 bases, there was a span of 17 bases. CDR3 loop: CASSLGVTASSDEQYF. CDR3 DNA sequence: TGTGCCAGCAGCTTAGGAGTGACAGCGTCGTCGGACGAGCAGTACTTC. The full variable domain, with the rest looked up from reference TRBV13 and TRBJ2-7, is AAGVIQSPRHLIKEKRETATLKCYPIPRHDTVYWYQQGPGQDPQFLISFYEKMQSDKGSIPDRFSAQQFSDYHSELNMSSLELGDSALYFCASSLGVTASSDEQYFGPGTRLTVT.

The genes are TRBV9 and TRBJ2-1; possible D gene TRBD2, 6 bases. Germline assignment: CDR1 SGDLS and CDR2 YYNGEE. V was trimmed by 2 bases and J by 0 bases, leaving 6 bases between them. The CDR3 covers 14 residues. The CDR3 DNA follows: TGTGCCAGCAGCGTGGGACTCTCCTACAATGAGCAGTTCTTC. This gives the protein CASSVGLSYNEQFF.